This TCR beta chain is drawn from a study of blood T cell repertoires in COVID-19. The table came from immunoSEQ multiplex PCR; TCRdb's copy has only in-frame clones and leaves some out. The sample comprises under 200,000 clones, roughly 85% of which are singletons, and more than 7.5% rests with the top ten. This clonotype was obtained from a woman aged 55-69 years with COVID-19, enrolled during active disease. The specimen sequenced was peripheral blood.

Here the CDR3 reads CASSENVQSYEQYF. DNA for the CDR3: TGCGCCAGCAGTGAGAACGTACAGTCCTACGAGCAGTACTTC. The chain combines TRBV10-1 with TRBJ2-7; D unresolved. Deletions cut 2 bases from V and 1 base from J, with 9 bases between. The CDR3 has 14 amino acids. Germline loops: CDR1 WNHNN, CDR2 SYGVQD (reference sequence).